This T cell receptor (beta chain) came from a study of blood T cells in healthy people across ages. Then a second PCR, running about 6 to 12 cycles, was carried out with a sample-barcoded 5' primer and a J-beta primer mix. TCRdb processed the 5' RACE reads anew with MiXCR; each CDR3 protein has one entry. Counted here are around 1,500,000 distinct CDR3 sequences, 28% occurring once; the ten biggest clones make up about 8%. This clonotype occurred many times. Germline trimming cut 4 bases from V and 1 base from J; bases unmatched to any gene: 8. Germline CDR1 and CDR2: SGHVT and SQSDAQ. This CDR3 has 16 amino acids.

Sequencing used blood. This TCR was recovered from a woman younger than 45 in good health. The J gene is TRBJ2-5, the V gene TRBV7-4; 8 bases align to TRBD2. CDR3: CASSCRGGGTQETQYF. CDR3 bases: TGTGCCAGCAGCTGTCGGGGCGGGGGGACCCAAGAGACCCAGTACTTC. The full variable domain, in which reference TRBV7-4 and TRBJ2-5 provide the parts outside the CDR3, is GAGVSQSPRYKVAKRGRDVALRCDSISGHVTLYWYRQTLGQGSEVLTYSQSDAQRDKSGRPSGRFSAERPERSVSTLKIQRTEQGDSAVYLCASSCRGGGTQETQYFGPGTRLLVL.